These 26 T cell receptor beta chains share one sample of origin, sequenced in a study of Graves' ophthalmopathy and Graves' hyperthyroidism. RNA transcripts served as template for amplifying TCR beta CDR3 sequences. First-round RT-PCR relied on HTBI primers, and a second-round multiplex PCR came next. TCRdb re-derived calls from the multiplex PCR reads in MiXCR, one entry per CDR3 protein. The sample has about 420,000 distinct CDR3 sequences, under 25% seen once; the top ten hold 2.5% to 3.5%. Sequencing was performed on peripheral blood. The receptors were sampled from a woman aged 18-29 years with stable Graves' hyperthyroidism.

At least ten counts were recorded for this clonotype. This chain links TRBV28 with TRBJ1-1; D not resolved. Germline assignment: CDR1 MDHEN and CDR2 SYDVKM. The CDR3 is 13 residues long. Trimming removed 8 bases from V and 1 base from J, with 11 bases in between. CDR3: CASGRAKNTEAFF. CDR3 bases: TGTGCCAGCGGTAGGGCCAAGAACACTGAAGCTTTCTTT.

This clonotype was observed many times. The chain links TRBV24-1 to TRBJ2-5, with D perhaps TRBD1 (5 bases). CDR1 and CDR2 (germline): KGHDR, SFDVKD. V was trimmed by 3 bases and J by 1 base, leaving 8 bases between them. This CDR3 has 14 amino acids. The CDR3 sequence: CATSDDRRQETQYF. CDR3 in DNA: TGTGCCACCAGTGATGACAGACGCCAAGAGACCCAGTACTTC.

This clonotype appeared many times. This chain connects TRBV19 to TRBJ2-2, with D hard to call. Germline-derived CDR1 and CDR2 are LNHDA and SQIVND (reference sequence). Trimming took off 4 bases at V and 1 base at J, with 4 bases between the two ends. This CDR3 contains 13 residues. CDR3 in amino acids: CASSNQNTGELFF. CDR3 coding DNA: TGTGCCAGTAGTAACCAGAACACCGGGGAGCTGTTTTTT.

This clonotype was detected ten times or more. The V gene is TRBV2, the J gene TRBJ1-5; D is possibly TRBD1 (5 bases). Trimming took off 6 bases at V and 2 bases at J, with 17 bases between the two ends. From germline, CDR1 is SNHLY and CDR2 FYNNEI. The CDR3 covers 16 residues. The CDR3 sequence is CASSGTGFRGNQPQHF. As DNA, the CDR3 is TGTGCCAGCAGCGGGACGGGATTCCGTGGCAATCAGCCCCAGCATTTT.

This clonotype was seen at least ten times. The chain joins TRBV2 to TRBJ2-7; 9 nucleotides match TRBD1. The V and J ends lost 1 base and 3 bases, in that order; junction bases with no gene match: 4. The CDR3 runs 15 residues. CDR1 is SNHLY, CDR2 FYNNEI, per germline. The CDR3 DNA is TGTGCCAGCAGTGAAGACGGGACAGGGATCTACGAGCAGTACTTC. Protein sequence: CASSEDGTGIYEQYF.

This clonotype was counted many times. V is TRBV7-2 and J is TRBJ2-7; no clear D gene. Germline CDR1 and CDR2: SGHTA and FQGNSA. V lost 2 bases to trimming and J lost 4 bases, with 9 bases between them. The CDR3 is made up of 13 amino acids. CDR3 protein: CASSLPQDYEQYF. CDR3 sequence (DNA): TGTGCCAGCAGCTTACCGCAGGATTACGAGCAGTACTTC.

The genes are TRBV6-1 and TRBJ2-7, with 13 bases identical to TRBD2. The ends lost 6 bases at V and 7 bases at J; junction bases unmatched: 6. This CDR3 region has 14 residues. The germline CDR1 and CDR2 sequences are MNHNS and SASEGT. CDR3 loop: CASRRTSGRLEQYF. CDR3 DNA: TGTGCCAGCAGACGGACTAGCGGGAGACTGGAGCAGTACTTC.

This clonotype was detected many times. A much larger clone differs by one base, so this may be a read error. The chain links TRBV11-2 to TRBJ2-5, with TRBD2 matching over 11 bases. CDR3 length: 15 residues. Germline loops: CDR1 SGHAT, CDR2 FQNNGV. CDR3 bases: TGTGCCAGCGGCTTAGGACTAGCGGGCGGGGAGACCCAGTACTTC. Its protein is CASGLGLAGGETQYF.

This clonotype was recorded at least ten times. The CDR3 sequence is CASSPGAGNSPLHF. The DNA for the CDR3 is TGTGCCAGCAGTCCGGGGGCGGGTAATTCACCCCTCCACTTT. This chain uses TRBV6-1 with TRBJ1-6; D perhaps matches TRBD1 (6 bases). Trimming removed 5 bases from V and 6 bases from J, with 11 bases in between. This CDR3 has 14 amino acids. CDR1 and CDR2 from the germline V gene are MNHNS and SASEGT.

This clonotype was picked up many times. The rearrangement uses TRBV9 and TRBJ1-1; a weak D match, TRBD1 (5 bases). V gave up 3 bases and J gave up 3 bases, with 12 bases separating them. Germline values: CDR1 SGDLS, CDR2 YYNGEE. The CDR3 loop spans 14 amino acids. The CDR3 spells CASSEEDIYTEAFF. The CDR3 DNA sequence: TGTGCCAGCAGCGAAGAGGACATTTACACTGAAGCTTTCTTT.

The V call is TRBV28, the J call TRBJ1-1; D is possibly TRBD1 (5 bases). Trimming left V 4 bases short and J 1 base short, with 13 bases between. Germline V gene data show CDR1 as MDHEN and CDR2 as SYDVKM. The CDR3 has 15 amino acids. The chain's CDR3 is CASSSHLQENTEAFF. For the CDR3, the DNA is TGTGCCAGCAGTTCACACCTACAGGAGAACACTGAAGCTTTCTTT.

This clonotype appeared many times. J is TRBJ1-1 and V is TRBV20-1; D is perhaps TRBD1 (5 bases). Trimming shortened V by 3 bases and J by 5 bases, and 10 bases separated the two germline ends. The CDR3 runs to 12 residues. The germline V gene has CDR1 DFQATT and CDR2 SNEGSKA (reference sequence). Here the CDR3 DNA reads TGCAGTGCTAGTCGGGGGGGGACTGAAGCTTTCTTT. Amino acid sequence: CSASRGGTEAFF.

The V call is TRBV25-1, the J call TRBJ1-3, with D possibly TRBD1 on 5 matching bases. V lost 4 bases, J lost 0 bases, and 7 bases lay in between. Per germline, CDR1 MGHDK and CDR2 SYGVNS. The CDR3 totals 14 residues. Written as DNA, the CDR3 is TGTGCCAGCAGTGCAGGACACTCTGGAAACACCATATATTTT. This codes for CASSAGHSGNTIYF.

This clonotype was counted once. CDR3 residues: CATSRDIDYEQYF. DNA for the CDR3: TGTGCCACCAGCAGAGACATTGACTACGAGCAGTACTTC. The rearrangement uses TRBV15 and TRBJ2-7; no reliable D call. This CDR3 comprises 13 residues. V lost 0 bases and J lost 3, with 6 bases in between. Germline CDR1 and CDR2: LNHNV and YYDKDF (reference sequence).

This clonotype has just a few counts. This may come from a read error, since a much larger clone is one base off. The genes are TRBV19 and TRBJ1-2; tentative D call: TRBD1 (6 bases). This CDR3 region has 15 residues. The V gene's germline CDR1 is LNHDA and CDR2 SQIVND (reference sequence). CDR3 coding DNA: TGTGCCAGTAGTATCCAACGGACAGCAAACTATGGCTACGCCTTC. Protein product: CASSIQRTANYGYAF.

This clonotype has a count of ten or more. The chain has TRBV2 and TRBJ1-1, with a tentative D call TRBD1 (5 bases). V was cut by 9 bases and J by 1 base, with 15 bases left in between. CDR1 and CDR2 from the germline V gene are SNHLY and FYNNEI. This CDR3 comprises 14 residues. CDR3 DNA: TGTGCCAGAAACTTTATGGGGGGGAACACTGAAGCTTTCTTT. Protein product: CARNFMGGNTEAFF.

V usage is TRBV12-3 or TRBV12-4 and J usage is TRBJ1-6, with 9 nucleotides matching TRBD1. The V segment lost 6 bases and the J segment 4 bases; nucleotides outside the gene matches: 4. The CDR3 length is 15 residues. The CDR3 DNA reads as TGTGCCAGCAGACCGGACAGGGGATATAATTCACCCCTCCACTTT. Translated: CASRPDRGYNSPLHF.

This clonotype was seen more than once but under ten times. The gene calls are TRBV6-2 or TRBV6-3 and TRBJ1-5; 7 nucleotides agree with TRBD1. The V gene end was trimmed by 8 bases and the J gene end by 2 bases; junction bases not matched to a gene: 9. In germline, CDR1 is MNHEY, CDR2 SVGEGT. The CDR3 is made up of 15 amino acids. This chain's CDR3 is CASGPTGTGNQPQHF. The CDR3 DNA reads as TGTGCCAGCGGACCTACCGGGACAGGCAATCAGCCCCAGCATTTT.

In this sample, this clonotype turned up a few times. V is TRBV30 and J is TRBJ2-7, with 8 bases matching TRBD2. With 2 bases clipped from V and 3 bases from J, the junction kept 6 bases outside the gene matches. Germline-derived CDR1 and CDR2 are GTSNPN and SVGIG (reference sequence). The length of the CDR3 is 14 residues. CDR3 nucleotides: TGTGCCTGGAGTAGGGCGGGGGGCTACTACGAGCAGTACTTC. This translates into CAWSRAGGYYEQYF.

The V gene is TRBV28, the J gene TRBJ2-5, with 7 bases that match TRBD2. After removal of 4 bases from V and 4 bases from J, the junction contained 12 bases not matched to a gene. The CDR3 contains 16 residues. The germline gives CDR1 MDHEN, CDR2 SYDVKM. CDR3 sequence (DNA): TGTGCCAGCAGTTACTCGGGGGGTTGGGATGGAGAGACCCAGTACTTC. Its translation is CASSYSGGWDGETQYF.

This clonotype was found many times. V and J are TRBV20-1 and TRBJ2-5, with 10 bases identical to TRBD2. V gave up 0 bases and J gave up 4 bases; unmatched junction bases: 2. Germline CDR1 is DFQATT and CDR2 is SNEGSKA (reference sequence). The CDR3 is made up of 14 amino acids. In DNA, the CDR3 is TGCAGTGCTAGAGATTCTAGCGGGAGAGAGACCCAGTACTTC. This codes for CSARDSSGRETQYF.

The rearrangement uses TRBV28 and TRBJ1-2, with D possibly TRBD1 on 5 matching bases. The V and J ends lost 3 bases and 3 bases respectively, with 11 bases between them. The germline V gene has CDR1 MDHEN and CDR2 SYDVKM. The CDR3 consists of 14 residues. The CDR3 nucleotides are TGTGCCAGCAGTTTCCAGGGATGGGACTATGGCTACACCTTC. This encodes CASSFQGWDYGYTF.

The chain recombines TRBV6-2 or TRBV6-3 with TRBJ2-6; unclear D gene. The CDR3 is made up of 15 amino acids. Trimming shortened V by 6 bases and J by 0 bases, and 9 bases separated the two germline ends. Germline assignment: CDR1 MNHEY and CDR2 SVGEGT. The chain's CDR3 is CASRPNYSGANVLTF. CDR3 coding DNA: TGTGCCAGCAGACCAAACTACTCTGGGGCCAACGTCCTGACTTTC.

The V gene is TRBV6-1, the J gene TRBJ2-7; the match to TRBD1 covers 11 bases. The CDR3 extends over 15 amino acids. The germline CDR1 and CDR2 sequences are MNHNS and SASEGT. After removal of 5 bases from V and 7 bases from J, the junction contained 10 bases not matched to a gene. The CDR3 spells CASSRAGQGAREQYF. The CDR3 nucleotides read TGTGCCAGCAGTCGCGCAGGACAGGGGGCGCGAGAGCAGTACTTC.

This clonotype was counted ten times or more. This chain joins TRBV2 and TRBJ1-2; 7 positions agree with TRBD1. J was trimmed by 10 bases and V by 10 bases; bases with no gene match: 12. The germline V gene encodes CDR1 SNHLY and CDR2 FYNNEI. This CDR3 comprises 12 residues. In DNA form, the CDR3 reads TGTGCCACCAGACAGGGAGGCTTGTCCTACACCTTC. This gives the protein CATRQGGLSYTF.

The gene calls are TRBV5-1 and TRBJ2-2; D uncertain. Trimming took 3 bases from V and 2 from J, leaving 11 bases between them. The CDR3 contains 15 residues. In germline, CDR1 is SGHRS, CDR2 YFSETQ. The CDR3 is CASSSAEANTGELFF. CDR3 bases: TGCGCCAGCAGCTCGGCGGAAGCTAACACCGGGGAGCTGTTTTTT.